This entry features one T cell receptor beta chain sequence. Its antigen is currently unknown. The sample is drawn from a study of shared clonotypes between healthy human individuals. Study outcomes and limitations: A limitation of the genetic and exposure-history diversity represented arose from few donors. Estimated richness values were generally larger in naive subsets than in memory subsets.

Between the trimmed V and J ends, which lost 0 bases and 3 bases, there was a span of 15 bases. Per the germline V gene, CDR1 is SGHTA and CDR2 is FQGTGA. The length of the CDR3 is 16 residues. TCRdb's table, derived via immunoSEQ multiplex PCR, lists solely in-frame clones and lacks some. In the table there are 2.3 million or so clones, approximately 93% of which are singletons. This TCR was recovered from a man between 18 and 29 years old in good health. Some clones in this sample may be carry-over from other donors' samples. This rearrangement joins TRBV7-3 to TRBJ2-7, with a weak D call TRBD2 (7 bases). The specimen sequenced was naive CD4+ T cells from PBMCs. Subset reported: CD45RA+ positively selected. CDR3 nucleotides: TGTGCCAGCAGCTTAACCCCGGGGGGCCCAGGCTACGAGCAGTACTTC. It translates to CASSLTPGGPGYEQYF.